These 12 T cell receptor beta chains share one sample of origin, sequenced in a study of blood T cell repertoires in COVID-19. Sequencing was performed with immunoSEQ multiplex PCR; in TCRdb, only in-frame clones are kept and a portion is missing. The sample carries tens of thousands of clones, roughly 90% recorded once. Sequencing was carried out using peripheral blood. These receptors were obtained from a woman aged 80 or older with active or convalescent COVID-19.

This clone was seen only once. CDR3 sequence (DNA): TGTGCCAGCAGCTTGAGCCCGGGACAGGGTGGCACTGAAGCTTTCTTT. This encodes CASSLSPGQGGTEAFF. The V gene is TRBV5-4, the J gene TRBJ1-1, with 9 bases aligning to TRBD1. The length of the CDR3 is 16 residues. The junction had 8 bases not matched to a gene; V was cut back by 1 base and J by 4 bases. Germline V gene sequence: CDR1 SGHNT, CDR2 YYREEE (reference sequence).

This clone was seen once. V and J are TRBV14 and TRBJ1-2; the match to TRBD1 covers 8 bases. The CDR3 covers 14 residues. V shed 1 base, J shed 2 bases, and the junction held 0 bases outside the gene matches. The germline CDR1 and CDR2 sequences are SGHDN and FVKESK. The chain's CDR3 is CASSQGQGNYGYTF. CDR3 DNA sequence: TGTGCCAGCAGCCAAGGACAGGGGAACTATGGCTACACCTTC.

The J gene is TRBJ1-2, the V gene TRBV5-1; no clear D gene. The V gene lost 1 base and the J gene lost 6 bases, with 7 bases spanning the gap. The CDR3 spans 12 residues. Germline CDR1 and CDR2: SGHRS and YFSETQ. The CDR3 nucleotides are TGCGCCAGCAGCTTGAGCGGGAATGGCTACACCTTC. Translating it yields CASSLSGNGYTF.

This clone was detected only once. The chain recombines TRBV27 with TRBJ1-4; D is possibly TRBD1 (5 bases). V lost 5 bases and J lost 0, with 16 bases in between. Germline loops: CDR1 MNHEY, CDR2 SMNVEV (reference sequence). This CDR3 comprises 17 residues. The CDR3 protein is CASSPLHIGATNEKLFF. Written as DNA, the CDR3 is TGTGCCAGCAGTCCACTCCACATAGGGGCAACTAATGAAAAACTGTTTTTT.

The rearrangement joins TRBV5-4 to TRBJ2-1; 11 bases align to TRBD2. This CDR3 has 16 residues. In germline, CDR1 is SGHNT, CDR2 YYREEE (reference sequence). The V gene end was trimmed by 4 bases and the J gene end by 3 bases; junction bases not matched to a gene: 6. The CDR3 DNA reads TGTGCCAGCAGCACGGCTAGCGGGAGGTTCTACAATGAGCAGTTCTTC. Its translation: CASSTASGRFYNEQFF.

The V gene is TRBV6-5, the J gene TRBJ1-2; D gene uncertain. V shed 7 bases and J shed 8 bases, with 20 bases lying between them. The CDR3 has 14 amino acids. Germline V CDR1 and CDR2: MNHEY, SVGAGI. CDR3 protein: CASNYKEGLGGYTF. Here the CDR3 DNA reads TGTGCCAGCAACTACAAAGAGGGCCTAGGAGGCTACACCTTC.

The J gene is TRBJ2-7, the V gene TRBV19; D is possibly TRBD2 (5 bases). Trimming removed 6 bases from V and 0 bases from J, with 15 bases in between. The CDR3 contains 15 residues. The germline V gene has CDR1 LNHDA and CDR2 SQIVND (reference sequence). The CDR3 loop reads CASSLEGTSSYEQYF. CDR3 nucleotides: TGTGCCAGTAGCCTTGAGGGTACGAGCTCCTACGAGCAGTACTTC.

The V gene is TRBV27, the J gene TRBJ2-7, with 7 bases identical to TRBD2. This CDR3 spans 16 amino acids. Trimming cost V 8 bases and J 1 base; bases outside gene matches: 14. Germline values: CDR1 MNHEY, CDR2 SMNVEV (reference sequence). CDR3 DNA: TGTGCCAGCCGCTCCACTTGGCTAGCGGTTTCCTACGAGCAGTACTTC. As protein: CASRSTWLAVSYEQYF.

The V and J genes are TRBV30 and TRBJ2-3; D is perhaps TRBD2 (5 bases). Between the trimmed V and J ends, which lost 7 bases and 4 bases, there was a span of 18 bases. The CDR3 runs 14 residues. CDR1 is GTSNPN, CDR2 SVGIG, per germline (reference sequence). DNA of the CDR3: TGTGCCTTCCGGGATAACCTTGGGGCAGATACGCAGTATTTT. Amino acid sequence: CAFRDNLGADTQYF.

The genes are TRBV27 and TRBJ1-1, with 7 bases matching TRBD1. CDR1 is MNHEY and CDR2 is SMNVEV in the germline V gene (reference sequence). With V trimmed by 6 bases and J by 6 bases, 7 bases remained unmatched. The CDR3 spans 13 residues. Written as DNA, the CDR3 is TGTGCCAGCAGCACGGAAGGGGGCCCTGAAGCTTTCTTT. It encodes CASSTEGGPEAFF.

CDR3 loop: CASYGSGNEQYF. The CDR3 coding sequence is TGTGCCAGCTACGGGAGTGGCAACGAGCAGTACTTC. The rearrangement links TRBV28 to TRBJ2-7; D is perhaps TRBD2 (6 bases). Trimming took 8 bases from V and 5 from J, leaving 13 bases between them. Germline V gene sequence: CDR1 MDHEN, CDR2 SYDVKM. This CDR3 comprises 12 residues. Complete variable domain (other parts from reference TRBV28 and TRBJ2-7): DVKVTQSSRYLVKRTGEKVFLECVQDMDHENMFWYRQDPGLGLRLIYFSYDVKMKEKGDIPEGYSVSREKKERFSLILESASTNQTSMYLCASYGSGNEQYFGPGTRLTVT.

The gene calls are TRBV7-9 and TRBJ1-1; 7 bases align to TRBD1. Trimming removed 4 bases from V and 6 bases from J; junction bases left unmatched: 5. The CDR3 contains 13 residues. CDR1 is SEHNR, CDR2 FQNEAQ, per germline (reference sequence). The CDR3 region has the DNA TGTGCCAGCAGCTCGACAGGGTATCCTGAAGCTTTCTTT. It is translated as CASSSTGYPEAFF. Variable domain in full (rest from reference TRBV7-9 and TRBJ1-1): DTGVSQNPRHKITKRGQNVTFRCDPISEHNRLYWYRQTLGQGPEFLTYFQNEAQLEKSRLLSDRFSAERPKGSFSTLEIQRTEQGDSAMYLCASSSTGYPEAFFGQGTRLTVV.